The 10 T cell receptor beta chains listed next were all sequenced from one sample in a study of cytomegalovirus exposure and HLA in healthy donors. Measured with immunoSEQ multiplex PCR; TCRdb has only the in-frame clones, and not every one. In the table there are 180,000 or so clones, about 89% of which are singletons. The specimen sequenced was PBMCs. These receptors all stem from a man younger than 35 in good health and CMV-seropositive.

The genes are TRBV7-9 and TRBJ2-6; 9 nucleotides align to TRBD1. Trimming at V came to 4 bases and at J to 2 bases, leaving 12 bases not matched to a gene. CDR3 length: 19 amino acids. Germline assignment: CDR1 SEHNR and CDR2 FQNEAQ (reference sequence). CDR3 sequence: CASSSRDRAKVTGANVLTF. Here the CDR3 DNA reads TGTGCCAGCAGCTCAAGGGACAGGGCTAAGGTTACTGGGGCCAACGTCCTGACTTTC.

This chain joins TRBV21-1 and TRBJ1-2; the table's D gene call, TRBD1, was not cross checked with the DNA. TRBV21-1 is an annotated pseudogene. CDR3 length: 12 amino acids. Written as DNA, the CDR3 is TGTGCCAGCAGCACGACAGGGGATGGCTACACCTTC. Its translation: CASSTTGDGYTF.

The rearrangement uses TRBV25-1 and TRBJ2-1, with 8 bases aligning to TRBD1. Germline V gene data show CDR1 as MGHDK and CDR2 as SYGVNS. Trimming at V came to 10 bases and at J to 0 bases, leaving 5 bases not matched to a gene. This CDR3 is 14 amino acids long. CDR3 coding DNA: TGTGCCACTACGGACAGGGCCTCCTACAATGAGCAGTTCTTC. It specifies CATTDRASYNEQFF. The full variable domain, in which reference TRBV25-1 and TRBJ2-1 provide the parts outside the CDR3, is EADIYQTPRYLVIGTGKKITLECSQTMGHDKMYWYQQDPGMELHLIHYSYGVNSTEKGDLSSESTVSRIRTEHFPLTLESARPSHTSQYLCATTDRASYNEQFFGPGTRLTVL.

The V and J genes are TRBV18 and TRBJ1-4; D is ambiguous. V was trimmed by 1 base and J by 4 bases, leaving 10 bases between them. Looked up from germline, CDR1 is KGHSH and CDR2 is LQKENI. The CDR3 is 15 amino acids. DNA of the CDR3: TGTGCCAGCTCACCACGATCGGGTAGTAATGAAAAACTGTTTTTT. Its protein is CASSPRSGSNEKLFF. The variable domain in full, completed from reference TRBV18 and TRBJ1-4, reads NAGVMQNPRHLVRRRGQEARLRCSPMKGHSHVYWYRQLPEEGLKFMVYLQKENIIDESGMPKERFSAEFPKEGPSILRIQQVVRGDSAAYFCASSPRSGSNEKLFFGSGTQLSVL.

The chain joins TRBV4-1 to TRBJ2-7; D ambiguous. Per germline, CDR1 MGHRA and CDR2 YSYEKL. CDR3 length equals 15 residues. Trimming took off 0 bases at V and 5 bases at J, with 14 bases between the two ends. CDR3 coding DNA: TGCGCCAGCAGCCAAGACTGGGCTTATTCTGACGAGCAGTACTTC. The encoded protein is CASSQDWAYSDEQYF.

The V and J genes are TRBV5-4 and TRBJ1-3, with D uncertain. The germline V gene has CDR1 SGHNT and CDR2 YYREEE (reference sequence). V lost 0 bases, J lost 2 bases, and 3 bases lay in between. CDR3 size: 13 residues. CDR3 sequence: CASSLAAGNTIYF. CDR3 sequence (DNA): TGTGCCAGCAGCTTGGCGGCTGGAAACACCATATATTTT.

This clone was seen just once. The rearrangement uses TRBV29-1 and TRBJ2-2; tentatively, D is TRBD2 (6 bases). Germline lookup yields CDR1 SQVTM and CDR2 ANQGSEA. The CDR3 is 14 amino acids. V was clipped by 6 bases and J by 6 bases, with 17 bases between them. For the CDR3, the DNA is TGCAGCGTACCAAACGGGGGATTCTCCGGGGAGCTGTTTTTT. Amino acids: CSVPNGGFSGELFF.

This chain links TRBV29-1 with TRBJ1-1; D may be TRBD1 (5 bases). Germline CDR1 reads SQVTM; CDR2 reads ANQGSEA. V shed 4 bases and J shed 6 bases, with 15 bases lying between them. The CDR3 runs to 13 residues. The CDR3 DNA reads TGCAGCGTTGTACGGGGGGTTCTCTCTGAAGCTTTCTTT. Residues: CSVVRGVLSEAFF.

This clone was seen just once. The chain combines TRBV12-5 with TRBJ2-1, with a tentative D call TRBD2 (6 bases). This CDR3 has 16 amino acids. CDR1 is LGHNT and CDR2 is FRNRAP in the germline V gene. V was clipped by 0 bases and J by 4 bases, with 13 bases between them. CDR3: CASGLVLLGGYNEQFF. The CDR3 nucleotides read TGTGCTAGTGGTTTGGTACTACTCGGAGGGTACAATGAGCAGTTCTTC.

The genes are TRBV2 and TRBJ2-1; 8 bases agree with TRBD2. Germline V gene lookup returns CDR1 SNHLY and CDR2 FYNNEI. The CDR3 totals 13 residues. V lost 2 bases, J lost 9 bases, and 3 bases stayed unmatched. Written as DNA, the CDR3 is TGTGCCAGCAGTGAAATGACTAGCGCTGAGCAGTTCTTC. Residues: CASSEMTSAEQFF.